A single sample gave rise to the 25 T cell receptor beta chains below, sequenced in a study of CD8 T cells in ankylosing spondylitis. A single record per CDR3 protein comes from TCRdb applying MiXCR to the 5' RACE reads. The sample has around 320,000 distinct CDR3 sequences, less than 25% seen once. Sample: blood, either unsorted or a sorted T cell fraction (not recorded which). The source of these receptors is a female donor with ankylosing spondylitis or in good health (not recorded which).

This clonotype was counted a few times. CDR3 region: CASGLGTSGVYSSYNEQFF. CDR3 bases: TGTGCTAGTGGTTTGGGGACTAGCGGGGTTTACAGCTCCTACAATGAGCAGTTCTTC. The rearrangement links TRBV12-5 to TRBJ2-1; 12 bases fit TRBD2. Germline V gives CDR1 LGHNT, CDR2 FRNRAP. This CDR3 contains 19 residues. Unmatched junction bases numbered 7, after V lost 1 base and J lost 0 bases.

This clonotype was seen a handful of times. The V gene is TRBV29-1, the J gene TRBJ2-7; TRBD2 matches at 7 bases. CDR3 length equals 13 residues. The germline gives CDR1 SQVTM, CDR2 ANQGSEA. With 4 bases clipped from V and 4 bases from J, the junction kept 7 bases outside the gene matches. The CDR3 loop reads CSVASGRAYEQYF. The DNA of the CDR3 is TGCAGCGTTGCATCGGGGAGGGCTTACGAGCAGTACTTC.

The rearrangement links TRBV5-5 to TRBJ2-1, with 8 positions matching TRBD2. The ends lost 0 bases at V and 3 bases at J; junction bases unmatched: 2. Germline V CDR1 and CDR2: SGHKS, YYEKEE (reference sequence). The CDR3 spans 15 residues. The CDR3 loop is CASSLGGTSYNEQFF. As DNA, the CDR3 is TGTGCCAGCAGCTTGGGAGGGACTAGCTACAATGAGCAGTTCTTC.

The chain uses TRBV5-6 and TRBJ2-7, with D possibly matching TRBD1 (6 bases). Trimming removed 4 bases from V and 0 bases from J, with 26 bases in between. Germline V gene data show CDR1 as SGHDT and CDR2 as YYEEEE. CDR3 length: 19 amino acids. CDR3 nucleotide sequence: TGTGCCAGCAGCGTCTTCCCTTTGGTCTGGGGACACCACTCCTACGAGCAGTACTTC. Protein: CASSVFPLVWGHHSYEQYF.

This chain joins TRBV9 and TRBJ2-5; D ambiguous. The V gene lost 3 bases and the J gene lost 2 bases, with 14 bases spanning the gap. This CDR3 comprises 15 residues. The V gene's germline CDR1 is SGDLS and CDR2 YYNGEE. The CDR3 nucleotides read TGTGCCAGCAGCGCATCTAGTAAGAGACAAGAGACCCAGTACTTC. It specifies CASSASSKRQETQYF.

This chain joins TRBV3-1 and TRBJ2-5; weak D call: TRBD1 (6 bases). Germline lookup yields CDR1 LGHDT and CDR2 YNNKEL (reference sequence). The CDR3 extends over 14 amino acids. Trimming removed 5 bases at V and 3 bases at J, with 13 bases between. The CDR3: CASSWGAGEETQYF. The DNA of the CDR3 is TGTGCCAGCAGCTGGGGTGCAGGGGAAGAGACCCAGTACTTC.

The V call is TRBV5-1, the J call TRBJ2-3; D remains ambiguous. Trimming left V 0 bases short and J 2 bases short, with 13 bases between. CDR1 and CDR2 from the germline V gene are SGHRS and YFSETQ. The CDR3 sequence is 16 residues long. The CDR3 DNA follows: TGCGCCAGCAGCTTGGGGTCAGCCCGATCCACAGATACGCAGTATTTT. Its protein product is CASSLGSARSTDTQYF.

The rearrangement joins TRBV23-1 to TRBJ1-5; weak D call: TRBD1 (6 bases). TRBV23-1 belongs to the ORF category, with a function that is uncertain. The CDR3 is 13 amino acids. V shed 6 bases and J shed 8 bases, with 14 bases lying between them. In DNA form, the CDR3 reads TGCGCCAGCAGGGGGGGCAGGGTCGAGCCCCAGCATTTT. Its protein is CASRGGRVEPQHF.

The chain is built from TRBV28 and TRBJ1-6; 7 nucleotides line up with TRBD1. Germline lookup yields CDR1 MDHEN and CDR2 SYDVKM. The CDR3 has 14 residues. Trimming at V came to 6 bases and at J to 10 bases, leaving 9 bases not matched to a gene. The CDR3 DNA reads TGTGCCAGCAGACAAAGGGGGCTAGGGTCACCCCTCCACTTT. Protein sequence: CASRQRGLGSPLHF. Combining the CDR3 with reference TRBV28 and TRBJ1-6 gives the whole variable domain DVKVTQSSRYLVKRTGEKVFLECVQDMDHENMFWYRQDPGLGLRLIYFSYDVKMKEKGDIPEGYSVSREKKERFSLILESASTNQTSMYLCASRQRGLGSPLHFGNGTRLTVT.

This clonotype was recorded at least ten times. In nucleotides, the CDR3 is TGTGCCAGCAGTCTCTCCCCCGAGAGGAGGGAAGCTTTCTTT. Its translation is CASSLSPERREAFF. V gene TRBV12-3 or TRBV12-4 combines with J gene TRBJ1-1; D is unclear. V was shortened by 5 bases and J by 8 bases, with 18 bases between the two germline ends. CDR3 length equals 14 residues.

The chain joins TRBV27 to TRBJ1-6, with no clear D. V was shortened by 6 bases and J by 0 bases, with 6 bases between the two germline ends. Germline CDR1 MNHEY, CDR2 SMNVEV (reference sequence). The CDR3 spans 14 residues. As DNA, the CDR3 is TGTGCCAGCAGGATCGGCTCCTATAATTCACCCCTCCACTTT. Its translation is CASRIGSYNSPLHF.

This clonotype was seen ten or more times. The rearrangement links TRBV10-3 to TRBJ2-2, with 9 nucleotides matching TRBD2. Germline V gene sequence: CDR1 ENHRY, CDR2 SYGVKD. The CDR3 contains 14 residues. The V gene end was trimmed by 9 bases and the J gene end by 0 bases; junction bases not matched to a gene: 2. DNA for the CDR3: TGTGCCATGAGCGGGAGGTCGAACACCGGGGAGCTGTTTTTT. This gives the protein CAMSGRSNTGELFF.

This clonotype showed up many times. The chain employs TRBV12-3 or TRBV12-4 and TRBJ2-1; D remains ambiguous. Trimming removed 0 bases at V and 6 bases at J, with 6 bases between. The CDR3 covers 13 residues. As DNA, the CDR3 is TGTGCCAGCAGTTTAGCGCTCAGCAATGAGCAGTTCTTC. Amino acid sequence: CASSLALSNEQFF.

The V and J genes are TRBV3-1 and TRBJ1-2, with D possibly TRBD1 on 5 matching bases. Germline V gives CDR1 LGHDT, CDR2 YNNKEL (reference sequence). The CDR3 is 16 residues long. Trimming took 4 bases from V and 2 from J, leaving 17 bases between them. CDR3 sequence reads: CASSLRRGLTNYGYTF. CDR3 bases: TGTGCCAGCAGCCTCCGCCGGGGACTTACGAACTATGGCTACACCTTC. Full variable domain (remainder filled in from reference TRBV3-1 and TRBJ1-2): DTAVSQTPKYLVTQMGNDKSIKCEQNLGHDTMYWYKQDSKKFLKIMFSYNNKELIINETVPNRFSPKSPDKAHLNLHINSLELGDSAVYFCASSLRRGLTNYGYTFGSGTRLTVV.

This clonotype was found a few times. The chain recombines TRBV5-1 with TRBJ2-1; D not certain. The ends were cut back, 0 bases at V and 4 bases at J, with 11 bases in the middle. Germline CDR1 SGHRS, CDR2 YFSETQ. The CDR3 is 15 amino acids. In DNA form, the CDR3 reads TGCGCCAGCAGCTTGGACAGTTCCTCGTACAATGAGCAGTTCTTC. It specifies CASSLDSSSYNEQFF.

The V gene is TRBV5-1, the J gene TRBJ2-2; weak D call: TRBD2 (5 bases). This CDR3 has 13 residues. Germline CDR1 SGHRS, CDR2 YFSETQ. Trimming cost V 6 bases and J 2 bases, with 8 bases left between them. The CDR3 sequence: CASTSGNTGELFF. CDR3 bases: TGCGCCAGCACCAGCGGTAACACCGGGGAGCTGTTTTTT.

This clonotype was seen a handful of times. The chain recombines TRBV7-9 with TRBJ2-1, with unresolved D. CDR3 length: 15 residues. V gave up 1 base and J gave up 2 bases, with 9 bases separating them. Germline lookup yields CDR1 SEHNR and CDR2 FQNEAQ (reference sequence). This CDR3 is CASSLDRAAYNEQFF. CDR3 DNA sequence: TGTGCCAGCAGCTTAGACCGGGCGGCCTACAATGAGCAGTTCTTC.

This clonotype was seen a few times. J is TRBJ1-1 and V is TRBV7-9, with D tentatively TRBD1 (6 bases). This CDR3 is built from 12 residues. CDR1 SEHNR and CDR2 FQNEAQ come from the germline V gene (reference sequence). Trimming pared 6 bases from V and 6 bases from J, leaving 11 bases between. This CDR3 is CASRPRGAEAFF. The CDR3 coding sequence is TGTGCCAGCAGACCCAGGGGTGCTGAAGCTTTCTTT.

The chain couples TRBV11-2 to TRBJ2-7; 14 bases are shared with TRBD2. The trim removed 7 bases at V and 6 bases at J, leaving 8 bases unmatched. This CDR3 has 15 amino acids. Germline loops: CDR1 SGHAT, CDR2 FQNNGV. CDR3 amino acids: CASTRGTSGRFEQYF. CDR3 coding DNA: TGTGCCAGCACCCGAGGGACTAGCGGGAGATTCGAGCAGTACTTC.

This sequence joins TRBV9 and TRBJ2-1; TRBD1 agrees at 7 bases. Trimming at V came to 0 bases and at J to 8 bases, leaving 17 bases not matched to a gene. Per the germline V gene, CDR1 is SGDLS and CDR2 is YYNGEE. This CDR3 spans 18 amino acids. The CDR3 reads CASSVGPGTAPDLDEQFF. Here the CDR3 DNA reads TGTGCCAGCAGCGTAGGACCCGGGACAGCCCCGGATTTGGATGAGCAGTTCTTC.

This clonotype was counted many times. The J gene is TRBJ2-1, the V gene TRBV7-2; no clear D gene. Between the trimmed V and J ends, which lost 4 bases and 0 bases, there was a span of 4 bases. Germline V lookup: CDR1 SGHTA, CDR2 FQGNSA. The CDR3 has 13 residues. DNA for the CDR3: TGTGCCAGCAGCTCTAGCTCCTACAATGAGCAGTTCTTC. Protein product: CASSSSSYNEQFF.

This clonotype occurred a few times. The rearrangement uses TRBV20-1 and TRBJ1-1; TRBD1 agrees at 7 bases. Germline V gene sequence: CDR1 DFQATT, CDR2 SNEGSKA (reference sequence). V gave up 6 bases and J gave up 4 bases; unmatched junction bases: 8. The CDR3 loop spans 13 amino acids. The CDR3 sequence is CSATGDRGTEAFF. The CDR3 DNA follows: TGCAGTGCCACGGGGGACAGAGGCACTGAAGCTTTCTTT.

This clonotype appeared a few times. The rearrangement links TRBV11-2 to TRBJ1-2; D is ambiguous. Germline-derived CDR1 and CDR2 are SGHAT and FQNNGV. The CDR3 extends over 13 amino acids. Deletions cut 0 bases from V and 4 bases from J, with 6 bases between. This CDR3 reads CASSLEVVYGYTF. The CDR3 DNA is TGTGCCAGCAGCTTAGAAGTGGTCTATGGCTACACCTTC.

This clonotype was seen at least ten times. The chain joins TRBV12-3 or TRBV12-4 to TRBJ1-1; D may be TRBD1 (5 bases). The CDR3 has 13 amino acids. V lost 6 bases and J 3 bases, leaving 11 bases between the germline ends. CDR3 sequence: CASSPREDTEAFF. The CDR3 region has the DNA TGTGCCAGCAGCCCCAGGGAGGACACTGAAGCTTTCTTT.

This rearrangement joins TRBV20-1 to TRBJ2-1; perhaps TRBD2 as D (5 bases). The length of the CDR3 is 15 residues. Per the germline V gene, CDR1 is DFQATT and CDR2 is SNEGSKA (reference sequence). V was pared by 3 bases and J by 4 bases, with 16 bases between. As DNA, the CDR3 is TGCAGTGCTAGGGCCCTTAAAGGAGGATACAATGAGCAGTTCTTC. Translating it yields CSARALKGGYNEQFF.